This T cell receptor (beta chain) was sequenced for a study of blood T cell repertoires in COVID-19. The overall study: From the United States, Italy and Spain came samples of acute and convalescent COVID-19. Sample material is recorded as cDNA or gDNA derived from T cells, B-cell-depleted T cells, or PBMCs.

As processed by the authors: Amplifying reference gene primers gave estimates of nucleated cell counts. Here immunoSEQ multiplex PCR was the method, and the copy in TCRdb shows in-frame clones only, minus some. The V and J calls and the clone size are those of that table, but D and trimming were determined from the DNA. The sample yields 100,000 to 150,000 clones, more than 85% seen once. The germline V gene has CDR1 SGHNT and CDR2 YYREEE (reference sequence). CDR3 length: 14 residues. V was clipped by 4 bases and J by 0 bases; unmatched bases: 4. The material sequenced was peripheral blood. This rearrangement joins TRBV5-4 to TRBJ2-7, with 7 bases matching TRBD1. The sequence was obtained from a man aged 55 to 70 with COVID-19, enrolled during active disease. The CDR3 DNA reads TGTGCCAGCAGCGGCGGACAGGACTCCTACGAGCAGTACTTC. It codes for CASSGGQDSYEQYF.